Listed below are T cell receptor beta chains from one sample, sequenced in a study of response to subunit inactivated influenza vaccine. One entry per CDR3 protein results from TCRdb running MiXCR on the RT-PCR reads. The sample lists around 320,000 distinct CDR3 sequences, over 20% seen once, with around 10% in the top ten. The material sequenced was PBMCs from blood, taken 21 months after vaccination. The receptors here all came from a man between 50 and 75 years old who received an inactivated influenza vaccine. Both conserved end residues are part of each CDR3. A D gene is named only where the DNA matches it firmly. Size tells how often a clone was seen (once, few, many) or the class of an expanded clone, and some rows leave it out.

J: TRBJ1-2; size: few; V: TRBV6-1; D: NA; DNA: TGTGCCAGCACCCCGGCAGCTAACTATGGCTACACCTTC; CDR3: CASTPAANYGYTF
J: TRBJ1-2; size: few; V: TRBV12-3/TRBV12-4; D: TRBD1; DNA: TGTGCCAGCAGGGGGCTACGGGACAGGGGAAGGAGTGGCTACACCTTC; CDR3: CASRGLRDRGRSGYTF
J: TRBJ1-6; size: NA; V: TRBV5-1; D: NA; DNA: TGCGCCAGCAGCTTCTTGGACCCCAATTCACCCCTCCACTTT; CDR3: CASSFLDPNSPLHF
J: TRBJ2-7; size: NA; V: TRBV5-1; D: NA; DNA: TGCGCCAGCAGCTTGATTCCGGGGGCAGACGAGCAGTACTTC; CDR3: CASSLIPGADEQYF
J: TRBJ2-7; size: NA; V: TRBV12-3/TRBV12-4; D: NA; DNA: TGTGCCAGCAGTATAACCGCTCGAACATACGAGCAGTACTTC; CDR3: CASSITARTYEQYF
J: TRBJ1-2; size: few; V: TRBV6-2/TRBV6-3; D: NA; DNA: TGTGCCAGCAGTTACTGGGTTTACTATGGCTACACCTTC; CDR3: CASSYWVYYGYTF
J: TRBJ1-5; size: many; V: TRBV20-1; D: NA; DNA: TGCAGTGCTAGTCCCGGGGGCAGCAATCAGCCCCAGCATTTT; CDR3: CSASPGGSNQPQHF
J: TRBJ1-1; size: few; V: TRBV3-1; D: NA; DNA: TGTGCCAGCAGCCAAGCGTTGGGGATGAACACTGAAGCTTTCTTT; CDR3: CASSQALGMNTEAFF
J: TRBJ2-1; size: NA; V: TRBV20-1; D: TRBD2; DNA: TGCAGTGCTAGAGTAGCGGGGGGGCGAAGCTCCTACAATGAGCAGTTCTTC; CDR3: CSARVAGGRSSYNEQFF
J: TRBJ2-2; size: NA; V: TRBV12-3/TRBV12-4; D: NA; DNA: TGTGCCAGCAGGCCCAGAAACACCGGGGAGCTGTTTTTT; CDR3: CASRPRNTGELFF
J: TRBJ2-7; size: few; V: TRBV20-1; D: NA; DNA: TGCAGTGCCGCCCCGATGGACGCCTACGAGCAGTACTTC; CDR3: CSAAPMDAYEQYF
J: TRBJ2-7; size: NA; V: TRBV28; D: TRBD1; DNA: TGTGCCAGCAGTCTGGACAGGCTAGAAGGGCAGCAGTACTTC; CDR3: CASSLDRLEGQQYF
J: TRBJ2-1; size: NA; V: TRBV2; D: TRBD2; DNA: TGTGCCAGCAGTGGGGAATTAGCGGGGGGCTTCCTCAATGAGCAGTTCTTC; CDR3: CASSGELAGGFLNEQFF
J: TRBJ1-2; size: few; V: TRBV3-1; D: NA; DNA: TGTGCCAGCAGCCAGCCAGCCAACGGGCGAGCTAACTATGGCTACACCTTC; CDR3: CASSQPANGRANYGYTF
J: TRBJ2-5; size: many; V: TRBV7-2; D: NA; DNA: TGTGCCAGCAGCATCTACAGAGGAGAGACCCAGTACTTC; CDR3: CASSIYRGETQYF
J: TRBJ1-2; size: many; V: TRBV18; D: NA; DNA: TGTGCCAGCTCCCTGGACAGACTACGCGGCTACACCTTC; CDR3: CASSLDRLRGYTF
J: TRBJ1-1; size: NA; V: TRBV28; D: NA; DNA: TGTGCCAGCAGTTTATTCCAGGACCTGGCGGCTTTCTTT; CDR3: CASSLFQDLAAFF
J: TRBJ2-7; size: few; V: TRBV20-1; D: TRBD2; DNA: TGCAGTGCTAGTGCAACTAGCGGGGGATCCTACGAGCAGTACTTC; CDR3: CSASATSGGSYEQYF
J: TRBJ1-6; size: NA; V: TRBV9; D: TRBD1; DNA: TGTGCCAGCAGCGTGACAGGGTTGGGATCACCCCTCCACTTT; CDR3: CASSVTGLGSPLHF
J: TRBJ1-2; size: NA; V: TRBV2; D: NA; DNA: TGTGCCAGCAGTGCTTTGGGGCGCGGAGGCTACACCTTC; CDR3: CASSALGRGGYTF
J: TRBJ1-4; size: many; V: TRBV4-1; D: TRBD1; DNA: TGCGCCAGCAGCCAAACAGGGGCAGGAGCAACTAATGAAAAACTGTTTTTT; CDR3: CASSQTGAGATNEKLFF
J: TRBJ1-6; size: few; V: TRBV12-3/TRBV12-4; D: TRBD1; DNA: TGTGCCAGCGGACCAGACAGGGGTTCACCCCTCCACTTT; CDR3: CASGPDRGSPLHF
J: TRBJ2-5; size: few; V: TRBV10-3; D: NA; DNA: TGTGCCATCAGTGAGTGGCGCCAAGAGACCCAGTACTTC; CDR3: CAISEWRQETQYF
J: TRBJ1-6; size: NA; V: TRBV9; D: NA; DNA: TGTGCCAGCAGCGTTGGAGATAATTCACCCCTCCACTTT; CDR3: CASSVGDNSPLHF
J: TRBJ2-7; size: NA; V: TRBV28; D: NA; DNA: TGTGCCAGCAGAAGAAGTCTTGGGTCCTACGAGCAGTACTTC; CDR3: CASRRSLGSYEQYF
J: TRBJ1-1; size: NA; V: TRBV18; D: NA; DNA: TGTGCCAGCTCACCCGGGGAGGGTCTTGGAGCTTTCTTT; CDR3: CASSPGEGLGAFF
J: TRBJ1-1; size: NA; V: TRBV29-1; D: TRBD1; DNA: TGCAGCGTAACCTACAGGGGGCTGATGAACACTGAAGCTTTCTTT; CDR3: CSVTYRGLMNTEAFF
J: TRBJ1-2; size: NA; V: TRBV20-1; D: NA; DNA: TGCAGTGCTAGAGATGGGCAGGCGTCTGGCACCTTC; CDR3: CSARDGQASGTF
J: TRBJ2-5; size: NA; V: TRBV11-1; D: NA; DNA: TGTGCCAGCAGCTTAGCAGGGTTACAGACCCAGTACTTC; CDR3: CASSLAGLQTQYF
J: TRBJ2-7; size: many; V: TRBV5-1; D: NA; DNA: TGCGCCAGCAGCTCCTCTAGATTCCGCCACGAGCAGTACTTC; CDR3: CASSSSRFRHEQYF
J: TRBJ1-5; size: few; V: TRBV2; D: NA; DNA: TGTGCCAGCAGTGAATCCGGTCAGCCCCAGCATTTT; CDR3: CASSESGQPQHF
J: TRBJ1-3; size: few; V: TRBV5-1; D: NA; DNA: TGCGCCAGCAGCTTGGATGGTAGTACCTCTGGAAACACCATATATTTT; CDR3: CASSLDGSTSGNTIYF